The 32 T cell receptor beta chains below all came from one sample that was sequenced in a study of cytomegalovirus exposure and HLA in healthy donors. 60 Vbeta and 13 Jbeta primers were used in PCR. The protocol was immunoSEQ multiplex PCR, while the TCRdb copy is restricted to in-frame clones and leaves out a portion. The sample includes 70,000 or so clones. Sequencing was performed on PBMCs. The receptors come from a boy between 10 and 17 years old in good health and CMV-seronegative.

The V and J genes are TRBV6-5 and TRBJ2-7; 8 bases agree with TRBD2. From germline, CDR1 is MNHEY and CDR2 SVGAGI. The CDR3 has 13 residues. J lost 4 bases, V lost 7 bases, and 6 bases had no gene match. The CDR3 protein is CASKGGRWYEQYF. In DNA form, the CDR3 reads TGTGCCAGCAAGGGCGGGAGGTGGTACGAGCAGTACTTC.

The genes are TRBV5-6 and TRBJ2-7, with D maybe TRBD2 (6 bases). This CDR3 comprises 13 residues. V lost 6 bases to trimming and J lost 1 base, with 11 bases between them. The germline V gene has CDR1 SGHDT and CDR2 YYEEEE. The CDR3 bases are TGTGCCAGCACCACGGCGGGGTCCTACGAGCAGTACTTC. As protein: CASTTAGSYEQYF.

The V call is TRBV29-1, the J call TRBJ1-4; 10 nucleotides match TRBD1. J was trimmed by 4 bases and V by 6 bases; bases with no gene match: 5. The length of the CDR3 is 14 residues. In germline, CDR1 is SQVTM, CDR2 ANQGSEA. The CDR3 is CSVARDRGNEKLFF. The CDR3 nucleotides read TGCAGCGTAGCCAGGGACAGGGGTAATGAAAAACTGTTTTTT.

The chain joins TRBV18 to TRBJ1-4; a weak D match, TRBD1 (5 bases). Trimming removed 2 bases at V and 10 bases at J, with 17 bases between. CDR3 size: 15 residues. Germline V gene data show CDR1 as KGHSH and CDR2 as LQKENI. The CDR3 DNA sequence: TGTGCCAGCTCACCAAATACGGGGGAATTGGGAAAACTGTTTTTT. Protein sequence: CASSPNTGELGKLFF.

This rearrangement joins TRBV9 to TRBJ2-1; 9 bases line up with TRBD1. CDR1 is SGDLS, CDR2 YYNGEE, per germline. The V and J ends lost 3 bases and 4 bases, in that order; junction bases with no gene match: 8. The length of the CDR3 is 16 residues. DNA of the CDR3: TGTGCCAGCAGCGCCCCCGGACAGGGGAGATACAATGAGCAGTTCTTC. Residues: CASSAPGQGRYNEQFF.

The chain couples TRBV30 to TRBJ2-1; 8 bases line up with TRBD2. There are 13 residues in the CDR3. Germline-derived CDR1 and CDR2 are GTSNPN and SVGIG (reference sequence). The junction had 6 bases not matched to a gene; V was cut back by 3 bases and J by 8 bases. The CDR3 DNA sequence: TGTGCCTGGAGGTTAAGCGGGGGCCATGAGCAGTTCTTC. Its protein is CAWRLSGGHEQFF.

The chain uses TRBV7-3 and TRBJ1-1; maybe TRBD1 (5 bases). V was trimmed by 6 bases and J by 6 bases, leaving 14 bases between them. Germline CDR1 is SGHTA and CDR2 is FQGTGA. CDR3 length equals 13 residues. This CDR3 reads CASSYTRDSEAFF. CDR3 nucleotide sequence: TGTGCCAGCAGTTATACCCGGGACTCTGAAGCTTTCTTT.

This chain links TRBV10-3 with TRBJ2-7, with D perhaps TRBD2 (6 bases). The CDR3 consists of 12 residues. In germline, CDR1 is ENHRY, CDR2 SYGVKD. V lost 4 bases to trimming and J lost 3 bases, with 7 bases between them. The CDR3 sequence: CAISGTNYEQYF. DNA for the CDR3: TGTGCCATCAGTGGGACTAACTACGAGCAGTACTTC.

The gene calls are TRBV30 and TRBJ2-3, with D perhaps matching TRBD1 (7 bases). Deletions cut 2 bases from V and 4 bases from J, with 16 bases between. CDR1 is GTSNPN, CDR2 SVGIG, per germline (reference sequence). This CDR3 is 15 amino acids long. The CDR3 region is CAWSTPGGLADTQYF. The DNA for the CDR3 is TGTGCCTGGAGTACCCCAGGGGGGCTAGCAGATACGCAGTATTTT.

J is TRBJ2-7 and V is TRBV11-1, with TRBD1 matching 8 bases. The CDR3 length is 15 residues. Germline V lookup: CDR1 SGHAT, CDR2 FQDESV (reference sequence). V lost 6 bases to trimming and J lost 0 bases; unmatched junction nucleotides: 7. CDR3 nucleotide sequence: TGTGCCAGCAGGGAGAACAGGGGGAACTCCTACGAGCAGTACTTC. Residues: CASRENRGNSYEQYF.

The chain joins TRBV11-1 to TRBJ1-1; TRBD1 aligns across 7 bases. The V and J ends lost 0 bases and 4 bases, in that order; junction bases with no gene match: 5. This CDR3 comprises 15 residues. Germline V gene lookup returns CDR1 SGHAT and CDR2 FQDESV (reference sequence). The CDR3 nucleotides are TGTGCCAGCAGCTTAGCGGGGACAGTCGTCACTGAAGCTTTCTTT. Translating gives CASSLAGTVVTEAFF.

The rearrangement links TRBV4-1 to TRBJ1-2; D is ambiguous. Deletions cut 4 bases from V and 4 bases from J, with 13 bases between. Germline V gene data show CDR1 as MGHRA and CDR2 as YSYEKL. The CDR3 sequence is 14 residues long. The CDR3 bases are TGCGCCAGCAGCCTTAATGAGGCTACCTATGGCTACACCTTC. As protein: CASSLNEATYGYTF.

The chain carries TRBV14 and TRBJ2-2; D is possibly TRBD2 (5 bases). V gave up 2 bases and J gave up 8 bases, with 9 bases separating them. Germline CDR1 is SGHDN and CDR2 is FVKESK. The CDR3 sequence is 13 residues long. In nucleotides, the CDR3 is TGTGCCAGCAGCCAATTCGAGGGTGGGGAGCTGTTTTTT. Protein: CASSQFEGGELFF.

The gene calls are TRBV6-1 and TRBJ1-1; D is possibly TRBD1 (5 bases). CDR1 and CDR2 (germline): MNHNS, SASEGT. This CDR3 spans 11 amino acids. Trimming took off 3 bases at V and 13 bases at J, with 12 bases between the two ends. The CDR3: CASSEGGVGFF. CDR3 DNA: TGTGCCAGCAGTGAGGGGGGGGTGGGTTTCTTT.

The genes are TRBV5-5 and TRBJ1-5, with a tentative D call TRBD1 (5 bases). Germline V lookup: CDR1 SGHKS, CDR2 YYEKEE (reference sequence). Trimming shortened V by 6 bases and J by 6 bases, and 16 bases separated the two germline ends. The CDR3 is made up of 14 amino acids. DNA of the CDR3: TGTGCCAGCAACCTGCAGGGAGCGGGTCAGCCCCAGCATTTT. This encodes CASNLQGAGQPQHF.

V is TRBV4-1 and J is TRBJ1-1; no clear D gene. Germline-derived CDR1 and CDR2 are MGHRA and YSYEKL. The CDR3 spans 13 residues. V lost 0 bases to trimming and J lost 6 bases, with 8 bases between them. CDR3 sequence: CASSQEVRAEAFF. The CDR3 bases are TGCGCCAGCAGCCAAGAAGTCCGGGCTGAAGCTTTCTTT.

As concerns this clone: Compared with germline, one end of the junction differs, possibly owing to a read error. The chain employs TRBV25-1 and TRBJ2-7, with D hard to call. From germline, CDR1 is MGHDK and CDR2 SYGVNS. CDR3 length: 11 amino acids. CDR3 sequence: CARSDAYEQYF. CDR3 DNA: TGTGCCAGAAGTGACGCCTACGAGCAGTACTTC.

This sequence joins TRBV12-5 and TRBJ2-3, with 8 bases aligning to TRBD2. Per germline, CDR1 LGHNT and CDR2 FRNRAP. The V segment lost 5 bases and the J segment 5 bases; nucleotides outside the gene matches: 15. The CDR3 length is 17 residues. The CDR3 DNA is TGTGCTAGTGGTCCTGCACTAGCGGTGCCGGGGGAAGATACGCAGTATTTT. This gives the protein CASGPALAVPGEDTQYF.

V is TRBV7-9 and J is TRBJ2-2; 9 nucleotides align to TRBD1. The germline gives CDR1 SEHNR, CDR2 FQNEAQ (reference sequence). This CDR3 comprises 17 residues. V dropped 4 bases and J dropped 7; count of bases not matched to a gene: 13. The CDR3 sequence: CASSYSRTGERVGELFF. The CDR3 nucleotides are TGTGCCAGCAGCTACTCGAGGACAGGGGAAAGAGTCGGGGAGCTGTTTTTT. The whole variable domain, remainder taken from reference TRBV7-9 and TRBJ2-2, is DTGVSQNPRHKITKRGQNVTFRCDPISEHNRLYWYRQTLGQGPEFLTYFQNEAQLEKSRLLSDRFSAERPKGSFSTLEIQRTEQGDSAMYLCASSYSRTGERVGELFFGEGSRLTVL.

A remark on this clone: The sample carries other DNA sequences with the same CDR3. This chain uses TRBV18 with TRBJ1-1; 11 bases are a match to TRBD1. The CDR3 is 15 amino acids. With 6 bases clipped from V and 0 bases from J, the junction kept 3 bases outside the gene matches. The germline gives CDR1 KGHSH, CDR2 LQKENI. The CDR3 bases are TGTGCCAGCTCCCCGGGACAGGGGGTGAACACTGAAGCTTTCTTT. Protein sequence: CASSPGQGVNTEAFF.

The genes are TRBV6-1 and TRBJ1-2; TRBD1 agrees at 9 bases. The V segment lost 2 bases and the J segment 4 bases; nucleotides outside the gene matches: 2. The CDR3 has 14 residues. Per germline, CDR1 MNHNS and CDR2 SASEGT. The CDR3 spells CASSETGGGYGYTF. In DNA form, the CDR3 reads TGTGCCAGCAGTGAAACAGGGGGCGGCTATGGCTACACCTTC.

The J gene is TRBJ1-2, the V gene TRBV6-5; 7 positions match TRBD1. CDR1 MNHEY and CDR2 SVGAGI come from the germline V gene. J was trimmed by 5 bases and V by 6 bases; bases with no gene match: 0. CDR3 length equals 11 residues. CDR3 in amino acids: CASRTGYGYTF. The CDR3 nucleotides are TGTGCCAGCAGGACAGGGTATGGCTACACCTTC.

The chain links TRBV5-8 to TRBJ1-1; TRBD1 matches at 7 bases. The germline V gene encodes CDR1 SGHTS and CDR2 YDEGEE. The CDR3 is made up of 13 amino acids. V trimming: 4 bases; J trimming: 1 base; junction bases outside the gene matches: 1. Here the CDR3 DNA reads TGTGCCAGCAGCAGGACAGGGAACACTGAAGCTTTCTTT. Residues: CASSRTGNTEAFF. Full variable domain (outside the CDR3, taken from reference TRBV5-8 and TRBJ1-1): EAGVTQSPTHLIKTRGQQATLRCSPISGHTSVYWYQQALGLGLQFLLWYDEGEERNRGNFPPRFSGRQFPNYSSELNVNALELEDSALYLCASSRTGNTEAFFGQGTRLTVV.

V usage is TRBV7-8 and J usage is TRBJ2-1, with D possibly TRBD1 on 5 matching bases. The germline V gene has CDR1 SGHVS and CDR2 FQNEAQ. This CDR3 comprises 13 residues. The V gene lost 2 bases and the J gene lost 5 bases, with 7 bases spanning the gap. CDR3 in DNA: TGTGCCAGCAGCTTACCCAGGGACAATGAGCAGTTCTTC. This gives the protein CASSLPRDNEQFF.

This sequence joins TRBV5-1 and TRBJ2-1; D perhaps matches TRBD2 (7 bases). CDR3 length: 16 residues. The V end was cut by 2 bases, the J end by 4 bases, with 16 bases between. From germline, CDR1 is SGHRS and CDR2 YFSETQ. The DNA for the CDR3 is TGCGCCAGCAGCTTCGGAGGGGGGGGGACTTACAATGAGCAGTTCTTC. Residues: CASSFGGGGTYNEQFF.

The chain recombines TRBV27 with TRBJ1-5; D call uncertain. V lost 5 bases and J 3 bases, leaving 14 bases between the germline ends. This CDR3 comprises 15 residues. Germline-derived CDR1 and CDR2 are MNHEY and SMNVEV (reference sequence). The CDR3, as DNA: TGTGCCAGCAGTCAAAAATCGGGGTTCAATCAGCCCCAGCATTTT. It encodes CASSQKSGFNQPQHF.

The genes are TRBV7-9 and TRBJ1-1; D is uncertain. CDR1 and CDR2 from the germline V gene are SEHNR and FQNEAQ (reference sequence). This CDR3 has 13 amino acids. The V gene lost 3 bases and the J gene lost 5 bases, with 10 bases spanning the gap. This CDR3 is CASSFKVATEAFF. The CDR3 DNA follows: TGTGCCAGCAGCTTTAAAGTCGCGACTGAAGCTTTCTTT.

A remark on this clone: Other DNA sequences in this sample translate to the same CDR3. The V and J genes are TRBV18 and TRBJ1-3, with 11 nucleotides matching TRBD1. V lost 4 bases, J lost 2 bases, and 1 base stayed unmatched. Germline CDR1 is KGHSH and CDR2 is LQKENI. This CDR3 contains 15 residues. The DNA for the CDR3 is TGTGCCAGCTCACGGGGACAGGGGGCTGGAAACACCATATATTTT. This encodes CASSRGQGAGNTIYF.

This chain connects TRBV4-3 to TRBJ2-7, with D unresolved. The germline V gene encodes CDR1 LGHNA and CDR2 YSLEER. V lost 0 bases and J 6 bases, leaving 15 bases between the germline ends. This CDR3 is built from 15 residues. In DNA, the CDR3 is TGCGCCAGCAGCCAAGATGTCGCCCTAGGAAGCGAGCAGTACTTC. Protein: CASSQDVALGSEQYF.

The chain is built from TRBV18 and TRBJ2-3; D is ambiguous. CDR3 length equals 14 residues. V was clipped by 2 bases and J by 2 bases, with 8 bases between them. CDR1 is KGHSH and CDR2 is LQKENI in the germline V gene. CDR3 residues: CASSPRRFTDTQYF. DNA of the CDR3: TGTGCCAGCTCACCAAGGCGGTTCACAGATACGCAGTATTTT.

The chain uses TRBV19 and TRBJ2-7; 7 bases match TRBD1. From germline, CDR1 is LNHDA and CDR2 SQIVND (reference sequence). V trimming: 1 base; J trimming: 2 bases; junction bases outside the gene matches: 11. The CDR3 contains 17 residues. The CDR3 here is CASSIASSRGQPYEQYF. The CDR3, as DNA: TGTGCCAGTAGTATAGCCTCGTCAAGGGGACAGCCCTACGAGCAGTACTTC.

The chain joins TRBV6-5 to TRBJ1-2; D not resolved. The length of the CDR3 is 13 residues. Germline CDR1 MNHEY, CDR2 SVGAGI. V gave up 6 bases and J gave up 6 bases, with 14 bases separating them. CDR3: CASRAFRDDGYTF. DNA for the CDR3: TGTGCCAGCAGAGCATTTCGCGATGATGGCTACACCTTC.